This T cell receptor beta chain was sequenced in a study of metastatic and nonmetastatic thyroid tumors. Broader study findings: The study reportedly found significantly higher TCR beta diversity in malignant thyroid tumors than benign nodules, in blood and tumor.

This clone was picked up many times. Antigen specificity is unknown. Germline V gene data show CDR1 as LNHDA and CDR2 as SQIVND (reference sequence). With 4 bases removed from V and 5 bases from J, the gap between germline ends came to 12 bases. This CDR3 has 14 amino acids. All patients were untreated before thyroid surgery. MiXCR re-clonotyped the PCR reads for TCRdb. The sample lists tens of thousands of clones, around a sixth occurring once. This TCR came from a female donor with papillary thyroid cancer or a benign thyroid nodule (not recorded which). Some clones in this sample may be carry-over from other donors' samples. V and J are TRBV19 and TRBJ1-5; D not resolved. Sequencing input: blood. CDR3 in DNA: TGTGCCAGTAGTAGTGGTCCTTTTTATCAGCCCCAGCATTTT. Translation gives CASSSGPFYQPQHF.